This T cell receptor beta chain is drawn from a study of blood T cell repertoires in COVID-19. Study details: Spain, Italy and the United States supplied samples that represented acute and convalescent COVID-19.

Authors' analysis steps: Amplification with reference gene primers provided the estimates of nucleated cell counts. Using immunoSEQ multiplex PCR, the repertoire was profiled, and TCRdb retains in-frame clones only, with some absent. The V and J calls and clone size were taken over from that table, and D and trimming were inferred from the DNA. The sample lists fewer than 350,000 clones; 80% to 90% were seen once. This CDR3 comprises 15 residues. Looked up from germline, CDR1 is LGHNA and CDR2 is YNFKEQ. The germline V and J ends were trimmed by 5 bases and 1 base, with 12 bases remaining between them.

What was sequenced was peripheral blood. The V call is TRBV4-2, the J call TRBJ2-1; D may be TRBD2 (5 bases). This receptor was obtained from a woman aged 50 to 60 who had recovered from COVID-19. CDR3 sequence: CASSSPGISYNEQFF. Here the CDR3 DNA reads TGTGCCAGCAGCTCACCCGGGATATCCTACAATGAGCAGTTCTTC.